This T cell receptor beta chain came from a study of shared clonotypes between healthy human individuals. Background on the study: Participating donors consisted of a couple of women and a few men aged 18 to 49.

CD8 cells classed as naive were CD45RO-negative and positively selected for CCR7, excluding terminally differentiated effector memory CD45RA+ cells. The donors were adults (healthy and HIV-negative) with no recent acute infections or vaccinations. As for this clone: Its antigen remains unknown.

CDR1 and CDR2 (germline): LNHNV, YYDKDF (reference sequence). The CDR3 covers 16 residues. V was shortened by 2 bases and J by 2 bases, with 16 bases between the two germline ends. Profiled with immunoSEQ multiplex PCR; TCRdb holds only in-frame clones, not every one. The table includes around 1.9 million clones, 85% to 95% detected once. General study results and limits: Sequencing depth was expected to affect clonotype sharing among donors.

Source material: naive CD8+ T cells from PBMCs. This sequence originates from a man between 18 and 35 years old in good health. Some clones in this sample may be carry-over from other donors' samples. V is TRBV15 and J is TRBJ2-7; D is possibly TRBD2 (6 bases). The CDR3 nucleotides read TGTGCCACCAGCAGATCCGTGCGAGCGGGCACCTACGAGCAGTACTTC. Its protein product is CATSRSVRAGTYEQYF.